This T cell receptor (beta chain) emerged from a study of chemoradiotherapy in HPV16-positive cancers. The data were produced by immunoSEQ multiplex PCR, yet TCRdb's version contains in-frame clones alone and is incomplete. The table records about 25,000 clones, over 85% of them present only once. V was trimmed by 0 bases and J by 5 bases, leaving 4 bases between them. The CDR3 covers 13 residues. The germline V gene encodes CDR1 MNHEY and CDR2 SVGAGI. This receptor was identified in a human donor with HPV-associated anogenital cancer. The sample in question was blood, obtained from a patient who underwent chemoradiotherapy. V usage is TRBV6-5 and J usage is TRBJ2-2; D uncertain. CDR3 sequence (DNA): TGTGCCAGCAGTTACTCGTCAACCGGGGAGCTGTTTTTT. Amino acid sequence: CASSYSSTGELFF.